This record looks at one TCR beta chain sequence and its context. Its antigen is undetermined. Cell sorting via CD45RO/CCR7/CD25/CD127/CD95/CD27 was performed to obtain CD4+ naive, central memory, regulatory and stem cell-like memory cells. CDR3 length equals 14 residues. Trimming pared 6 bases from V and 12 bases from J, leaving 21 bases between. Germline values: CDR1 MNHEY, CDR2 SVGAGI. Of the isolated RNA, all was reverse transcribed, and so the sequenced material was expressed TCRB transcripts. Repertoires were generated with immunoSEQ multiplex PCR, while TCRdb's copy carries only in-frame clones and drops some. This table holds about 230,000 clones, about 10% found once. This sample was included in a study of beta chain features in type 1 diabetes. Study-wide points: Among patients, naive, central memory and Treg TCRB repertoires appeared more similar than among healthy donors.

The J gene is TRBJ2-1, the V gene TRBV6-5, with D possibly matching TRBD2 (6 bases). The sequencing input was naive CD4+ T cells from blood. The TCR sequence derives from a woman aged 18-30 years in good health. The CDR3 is CASSLGLTDPSQFF. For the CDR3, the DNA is TGTGCCAGCAGCCTGGGACTGACCGACCCGTCGCAGTTCTTC.